A selection of T cell receptor beta chains follows, all from one sample in a study of T cells in tuberculosis. TCRdb keeps only in-frame clones here, not all; method: immunoSEQ multiplex PCR. The sample has around 35,000 clones, approximately 90% seen once. The sequencing here drew on PBMCs, taken at tuberculosis diagnosis. Every receptor here comes from an adult with tuberculosis. Both conserved end residues are part of each CDR3. The D gene is left open where the match is weak. Size tells how often a clone was seen (once, few, many) or the class of an expanded clone, and some rows leave it out.

D gene	V gene	J gene	clone size	CDR3 DNA	CDR3 protein
TRBD1	TRBV2	TRBJ2-2	-	TGTGCCAGCAGTACCGGGACAGGGAACACCGGGGAGCTGTTTTTT	CASSTGTGNTGELFF
-	TRBV4-1	TRBJ1-1	-	TGCGCCAGCAGCCATGGGGCGTGGCCTCTCACTGAAGCTTTCTTT	CASSHGAWPLTEAFF
-	TRBV30	TRBJ1-5	once	TGTGCCTGGAGTGTACTGGGCTCCTATCAGCCCCAGCATTTT	CAWSVLGSYQPQHF
TRBD1	TRBV12-5	TRBJ1-5	-	TGTGCTAGTGGTTCGCGCCAGGGGGCTCGCAATCAGCCCCAGCATTTT	CASGSRQGARNQPQHF
TRBD2	TRBV4-3	TRBJ2-3	-	TGCGCCAGCAGCCAAGAGCGGGGGGGCGTTGCAGATACGCAGTATTTT	CASSQERGGVADTQYF
-	TRBV13	TRBJ1-2	-	TGTGCCAGCAGCTTAGGAGGGGATCGAGATGGCTACACCTTC	CASSLGGDRDGYTF
-	TRBV2	TRBJ1-2	-	TGTGCCAGCACCGATACAGCATACTATGGCTACACCTTC	CASTDTAYYGYTF
TRBD1	TRBV4-1	TRBJ1-6	-	TGCGCCAGCAGCCAGGGGGGACGGACAGGGGCCGGTTCACCCCTCCACTTT	CASSQGGRTGAGSPLHF
TRBD2	TRBV5-4	TRBJ2-5	-	TGTGCCAGCAGCTTACTTACTAGCGGGGGAGGAGAGACCCAGTACTTC	CASSLLTSGGGETQYF
-	TRBV25-1	TRBJ1-5	-	TGTGCCAGCAGTGGCGCAGGGGGCAATCAGCCCCAGCATTTT	CASSGAGGNQPQHF
-	TRBV4-3	TRBJ2-7	-	TGCGCCAGCAGCCAAAGGTATGGTGCTTTACTAGGAATCCCCTACGAGCAGTACTTC	CASSQRYGALLGIPYEQYF
-	TRBV21-1	TRBJ1-6	-	TGTGCCAGCAGCAAGATAGTCCGAACAGGGGGATCACCCCTCCACTTT	CASSKIVRTGGSPLHF
TRBD1	TRBV25-1	TRBJ2-5	-	TGTGCCAGCAGTGATGCCGGGACAGGGAATACGGAGACCCAGTACTTC	CASSDAGTGNTETQYF
-	TRBV5-6	TRBJ2-1	-	TGTGCCAGCAGCTTGGCGAATGAGCAGTTCTTC	CASSLANEQFF
TRBD2	TRBV9	TRBJ2-4	-	TGTGCCAGCAGCGTAGGGTTGGAGCGGGGGGCCGTCAAAAACATTCAGTACTTC	CASSVGLERGAVKNIQYF
TRBD2	TRBV6-1	TRBJ2-5	few	TGTGCCAGCAGCCAATCTAGCGGGGGGGCCGAGACCCAGTACTTC	CASSQSSGGAETQYF
TRBD2	TRBV10-3	TRBJ2-1	-	TGTGCCATCAGTGAGTCTCACCAGCGGGGTTGGAATGAGCAGTTCTTC	CAISESHQRGWNEQFF
-	TRBV7-2	TRBJ1-1	-	TGTGCCAGCAGCTTGCAAGGGGACACTGAAGCTTTCTTT	CASSLQGDTEAFF
-	TRBV6-1	TRBJ1-5	few	TGTGCCAGCAGCCAAGGGGCAGGCAATCAGCCCCAGCATTTT	CASSQGAGNQPQHF
-	TRBV29-1	TRBJ2-7	-	TGCAGCGTTGTGGCCCCAACAAACAGGGCACAGTACTTC	CSVVAPTNRAQYF
-	TRBV5-5	TRBJ1-5	-	TGTGCCAGCAGCTTGGCGCGGGGACAGCCCCAGCATTTT	CASSLARGQPQHF
-	TRBV27	TRBJ2-3	-	TGTGCCAGCAGTTTACGGCAGCGGAGCACAGATACGCAGTATTTT	CASSLRQRSTDTQYF
-	TRBV25-1	TRBJ2-3	-	TGTGCCAGCAGTGAATCTGGGGGCCGGACAGATACGCAGTATTTT	CASSESGGRTDTQYF
-	TRBV5-1	TRBJ1-1	-	TGCGCCAGCAGCCTTGGCCACAGGATGAACACTGAAGCTTTCTTT	CASSLGHRMNTEAFF
TRBD1	TRBV2	TRBJ2-7	once	TGTGCCAGCAGCAAACAGGGGGACTCCTACGAGCAGTACTTC	CASSKQGDSYEQYF
-	TRBV9	TRBJ1-1	-	TGTGCCAGCAGCCTCTTTGACAGCCAATTGAACACTGAAGCTTTCTTT	CASSLFDSQLNTEAFF
TRBD1	TRBV5-6	TRBJ1-1	once	TGTGCCAGCAGCTTGGCAGGGGGCGTGAACACTGAAGCTTTCTTT	CASSLAGGVNTEAFF
TRBD1	TRBV28	TRBJ2-2	-	TGTGCCAGCAGTCCCGACAGGGACAACACCGGGGAGCTGTTTTTT	CASSPDRDNTGELFF
-	TRBV19	TRBJ2-5	-	TGTGCCAGTAGTCCCTACCCCTACGGGGAGACCCAGTACTTC	CASSPYPYGETQYF
TRBD1	TRBV10-1	TRBJ2-2	-	TGCGCCAGCGGTGAACAGGGGGCGAACACCGGGGAGCTGTTTTTT	CASGEQGANTGELFF
-	TRBV4-1	TRBJ1-2	few	TGCGCCAGCAGCCAAGATGGTCAGATGAACTATGGCTACACCTTC	CASSQDGQMNYGYTF
-	TRBV28	TRBJ1-5	-	TGTGCCAGCAGTTTTAGGGGACATCGAAGCAATCAGCCCCAGCATTTT	CASSFRGHRSNQPQHF
-	TRBV7-2	TRBJ2-5	-	TGTGCCAGCAGCTTTTCTCTCTGGGCAACCCAGTACTTC	CASSFSLWATQYF
TRBD1	TRBV9	TRBJ2-7	-	TGTGCCAGCAGCCCTTCGGGGACAGGGGACTACGAGCAGTACTTC	CASSPSGTGDYEQYF
-	TRBV21-1	TRBJ2-7	-	TGTGCCAGCAGCATCAGGGGACAGGGGGCTTACGAGCAGTACTTC	CASSIRGQGAYEQYF
-	TRBV10-2	TRBJ2-7	once	TGCGCCAGCAGTGAGTTGAACTTAAAATACGAGCAGTACTTC	CASSELNLKYEQYF
TRBD2	TRBV6-1	TRBJ2-2	-	TGTGCCAGCAGTGAGGGGCAGGGAGGGACCGGGGAGCTGTTTTTT	CASSEGQGGTGELFF
-	TRBV6-1	TRBJ1-2	-	TGTGCCAGCAGTGAAGCTAGGGGAGTAAGGAGGGATGGCTACACCTTC	CASSEARGVRRDGYTF
TRBD2	TRBV30	TRBJ2-2	-	TGTGCCTGGAGGGCCACTAGCGGGGATACCGGGGAGCTGTTTTTT	CAWRATSGDTGELFF
-	TRBV6-4	TRBJ2-3	-	TGTGCCAGCAGTGAGGGTAGCGGCCACACAGATACGCAGTATTTT	CASSEGSGHTDTQYF
-	TRBV2	TRBJ1-1	-	TGTGCCAGCAGTGAAGCGTCACTGACTGAAGCTTTCTTT	CASSEASLTEAFF
TRBD1	TRBV25-1	TRBJ1-6	few	TGTGCCAGCAGGGACAGGGGGGAATCACCCCTCCACTTT	CASRDRGESPLHF
TRBD1	TRBV9	TRBJ1-2	few	TGTGCCAGCAGCGTTACCGGACAGGGGAACTATGGCTACACCTTC	CASSVTGQGNYGYTF
TRBD1	TRBV5-1	TRBJ1-4	once	TGCGCCAGCAGTGCGGAGGGACAGGGGAATGAAAAACTGTTTTTT	CASSAEGQGNEKLFF
TRBD1	TRBV19	TRBJ1-6	-	TGTGCCAGTAGTGCCGGACAGGGGGTGTTCTCACCCCTCCACTTT	CASSAGQGVFSPLHF
-	TRBV6-5	TRBJ2-3	-	TGTGCCAGCACCCGGGGGGATACGCAGTATTTT	CASTRGDTQYF
-	TRBV2	TRBJ2-5	once	TGTGCCAGCAGTGAAGCGGCAGGGGGGATACAAGAGACCCAGTACTTC	CASSEAAGGIQETQYF
-	TRBV10-3	TRBJ2-3	-	TGTGCCATCAGTGAGTCTAGCGACTCGCAGTATTTT	CAISESSDSQYF
-	TRBV19	TRBJ1-2	-	TGTGCCAGTAGTGCAAGGAGGAACTATGGCTACACCTTC	CASSARRNYGYTF
TRBD1	TRBV10-2	TRBJ2-7	-	TGCGCCAGCAGTGGGACAGGGGGAGCCTACGAGCAGTACTTC	CASSGTGGAYEQYF
-	TRBV6-1	TRBJ2-1	-	TGTGCCAGCAGTGAAATAAGGACATCTTACTCCTACAATGAGCAGTTCTTC	CASSEIRTSYSYNEQFF
TRBD2	TRBV10-3	TRBJ2-1	once	TGTGCCATCAGTGAGTCGAGGACTAGCGTCGGTGAGCAGTTCTTC	CAISESRTSVGEQFF